The 30 T cell receptor beta chains presented below share a single source sample, sequenced in a study of cytomegalovirus exposure and HLA in healthy donors. It was with 60 Vbeta and 13 Jbeta primers that the PCR ran. Generated by immunoSEQ multiplex PCR, the TCRdb table keeps only in-frame clones and is missing some. The sample records fewer than 120,000 clones, approximately 86% being singletons. Source material: PBMCs. These receptors originate from a man between 35 and 55 years old in good health and CMV-seronegative.

The chain uses TRBV5-4 and TRBJ1-2, with a tentative D call TRBD1 (6 bases). V lost 4 bases and J 2 bases, leaving 9 bases between the germline ends. The length of the CDR3 is 13 residues. Germline lookup yields CDR1 SGHNT and CDR2 YYREEE (reference sequence). Written as DNA, the CDR3 is TGTGCCAGCAGCCCGGACAGAAACTATGGCTACACCTTC. It translates to CASSPDRNYGYTF.

The CDR3 bases are TGTGCCAGCAGTTTAAGGGACAGGAATCAGCCCCAGCATTTT. Its translation is CASSLRDRNQPQHF. V is TRBV28 and J is TRBJ1-5; 8 bases agree with TRBD1. The V gene end was trimmed by 2 bases and the J gene end by 4 bases; junction bases not matched to a gene: 1. This CDR3 spans 14 amino acids. Germline values: CDR1 MDHEN, CDR2 SYDVKM.

The chain has TRBV19 and TRBJ1-3; D perhaps matches TRBD1 (5 bases). The CDR3 is 14 residues long. Germline CDR1 is LNHDA and CDR2 is SQIVND (reference sequence). V dropped 5 bases and J dropped 0 bases, with 8 bases sitting between them. The CDR3 here is CASSDSASGNTIYF. The CDR3 nucleotides read TGTGCCAGTAGTGACAGTGCCTCTGGAAACACCATATATTTT.

The V call is TRBV5-1, the J call TRBJ1-1; 9 bases are a match to TRBD1. The CDR3 length is 15 residues. V trimming: 1 base; J trimming: 1 base; junction bases outside the gene matches: 2. Germline assignment: CDR1 SGHRS and CDR2 YFSETQ. For the CDR3, the DNA is TGCGCCAGCAGCTTGCTGGGACAGGGGAACACTGAAGCTTTCTTT. This codes for CASSLLGQGNTEAFF.

This clone has more than one count but fewer than ten. This chain links TRBV5-1 with TRBJ1-1; D not certain. V lost 1 base to trimming and J lost 5 bases, with 18 bases between them. The CDR3 is made up of 16 amino acids. The germline gives CDR1 SGHRS, CDR2 YFSETQ. The CDR3 here is CASSLIQSATRTEAFF. The CDR3 DNA reads as TGCGCCAGCAGCTTGATTCAGTCAGCTACGAGGACTGAAGCTTTCTTT.

V gene TRBV2 combines with J gene TRBJ1-5; the match to TRBD1 covers 10 bases. The germline CDR1 and CDR2 sequences are SNHLY and FYNNEI. The CDR3 spans 15 residues. The trim removed 3 bases at V and 6 bases at J, leaving 5 bases unmatched. The CDR3 nucleotides read TGTGCCAGCAGTGAGCGACAGGGGGCTTTTCAGCCCCAGCATTTT. Translated: CASSERQGAFQPQHF. Using reference TRBV2 and TRBJ1-5 for the parts outside the CDR3, the full variable domain is EPEVTQTPSHQVTQMGQEVILRCVPISNHLYFYWYRQILGQKVEFLVSFYNNEISEKSEIFDDQFSVERPDGSNFTLKIRSTKLEDSAMYFCASSERQGAFQPQHFGDGTRLSIL.

This chain connects TRBV2 to TRBJ1-5, with a tentative D call TRBD1 (5 bases). The CDR3 consists of 16 residues. CDR1 is SNHLY, CDR2 FYNNEI, per germline. Trimming stripped 5 bases from V and 0 bases from J, with 14 bases between. DNA for the CDR3: TGTGCCAGCAGTACCCCAGGGAGGGGTAGCAATCAGCCCCAGCATTTT. Its protein product is CASSTPGRGSNQPQHF.

This chain connects TRBV5-6 to TRBJ1-3, with 7 bases matching TRBD1. V shed 4 bases and J 2 bases; nucleotides not matched to a gene: 9. Germline CDR1 and CDR2: SGHDT and YYEEEE. This CDR3 has 16 residues. CDR3 amino acids: CASSIRIRGTGNTIYF. CDR3 DNA: TGTGCCAGCAGCATAAGAATCAGGGGGACTGGAAACACCATATATTTT. Using reference TRBV5-6 and TRBJ1-3 for the parts outside the CDR3, the full variable domain is DAGVTQSPTHLIKTRGQQVTLRCSPKSGHDTVSWYQQALGQGPQFIFQYYEEEERQRGNFPDRFSGHQFPNYSSELNVNALLLGDSALYLCASSIRIRGTGNTIYFGEGSWLTVV.

The V and J genes are TRBV6-6 and TRBJ1-5, with TRBD1 as a possible D gene (6 bases). The CDR3 has 16 amino acids. The V end was cut by 5 bases, the J end by 2 bases, with 16 bases between. The germline gives CDR1 MNHNY, CDR2 SVGAGI (reference sequence). The CDR3 region is CASSGGKDSGNQPQHF. DNA for the CDR3: TGTGCCAGCAGTGGAGGAAAGGACAGCGGCAATCAGCCCCAGCATTTT.

The genes are TRBV20-1 and TRBJ2-1; D not resolved. This CDR3 region has 10 residues. CDR1 is DFQATT, CDR2 SNEGSKA, per germline (reference sequence). V dropped 4 bases and J dropped 8 bases, with 6 bases sitting between them. The CDR3 nucleotides are TGCAGTGCTACAGGTCATGAGCAGTTCTTC. Its protein is CSATGHEQFF.

This chain uses TRBV11-3 with TRBJ2-3; 16 nucleotides agree with TRBD2. The CDR3 contains 16 residues. Looked up from germline, CDR1 is SGHNT and CDR2 is YENEEA. Trimming at V came to 4 bases and at J to 6 bases, leaving 4 bases not matched to a gene. The CDR3 reads CASSSGLAGGPDTQYF. In nucleotides, the CDR3 is TGTGCCAGCAGCTCGGGACTAGCGGGGGGGCCCGATACGCAGTATTTT.

The chain has TRBV5-1 and TRBJ2-1, with D maybe TRBD2 (6 bases). The germline V gene encodes CDR1 SGHRS and CDR2 YFSETQ. This CDR3 is 15 amino acids long. Between the trimmed V and J ends, which lost 0 bases and 10 bases, there was a span of 17 bases. CDR3 in amino acids: CASSLGLVGNIEQFF. Here the CDR3 DNA reads TGCGCCAGCAGCTTGGGACTAGTGGGGAACATCGAGCAGTTCTTC.

The chain couples TRBV5-6 to TRBJ1-5; no clear D. The germline CDR1 and CDR2 sequences are SGHDT and YYEEEE. CDR3 length: 12 amino acids. V shed 0 bases and J shed 6 bases, with 4 bases lying between them. The CDR3 loop is CASSLASQPQHF. DNA of the CDR3: TGTGCCAGCAGCTTGGCCTCTCAGCCCCAGCATTTT.

J is TRBJ2-5 and V is TRBV5-6, with TRBD2 identical over 10 bases. The CDR3 runs 15 residues. The trim removed 3 bases at V and 6 bases at J, leaving 8 bases unmatched. Germline V gives CDR1 SGHDT, CDR2 YYEEEE. The CDR3 DNA follows: TGTGCCAGCAGCTCCACGGAGGGACTAGCGAAGACCCAGTACTTC. Residues: CASSSTEGLAKTQYF. Supplemented by reference TRBV5-6 and TRBJ2-5, the full variable domain reads DAGVTQSPTHLIKTRGQQVTLRCSPKSGHDTVSWYQQALGQGPQFIFQYYEEEERQRGNFPDRFSGHQFPNYSSELNVNALLLGDSALYLCASSSTEGLAKTQYFGPGTRLLVL.

This chain joins TRBV6-5 and TRBJ1-1; a weak D match, TRBD1 (5 bases). CDR1 MNHEY and CDR2 SVGAGI come from the germline V gene. This CDR3 contains 14 residues. Trimming stripped 2 bases from V and 4 bases from J, with 11 bases between. The CDR3 nucleotides are TGTGCCAGCAGTTACGTGGGGGGGAGCACTGAAGCTTTCTTT. Protein: CASSYVGGSTEAFF.

As to this clone: The junction departs from germline at one end; a sequencing error may be responsible. The chain joins TRBV9 to TRBJ1-1; unclear D gene. The CDR3 sequence is 9 residues long. Germline lookup yields CDR1 SGDLS and CDR2 YYNGEE. The CDR3 sequence is CASSCGCGF. The CDR3 DNA is TGTGCCAGCTCATGTGGATGCGGTTTT.

The rearrangement joins TRBV7-9 to TRBJ1-1; D ambiguous. The CDR3 consists of 13 residues. Trimming stripped 5 bases from V and 2 bases from J, with 9 bases between. Germline V gene lookup returns CDR1 SEHNR and CDR2 FQNEAQ (reference sequence). CDR3 in amino acids: CASSVTVNTEAFF. In DNA form, the CDR3 reads TGTGCCAGCAGCGTAACAGTTAACACTGAAGCTTTCTTT.

The chain carries TRBV19 and TRBJ1-1; 8 bases are shared with TRBD1. The CDR3 is 15 residues long. CDR1 and CDR2 from the germline V gene are LNHDA and SQIVND (reference sequence). J gave up 0 bases and V 4 bases, and 4 bases lay outside the gene matches. The CDR3 nucleotides are TGTGCCAGTAGTACCTCGACAGGGGTGAACACTGAAGCTTTCTTT. Encoded protein: CASSTSTGVNTEAFF.

V is TRBV19 and J is TRBJ1-2; the D gene is possibly TRBD1 (6 bases). CDR3 length: 13 amino acids. V lost 1 base and J 12 bases, leaving 15 bases between the germline ends. CDR1 is LNHDA and CDR2 is SQIVND in the germline V gene (reference sequence). The CDR3 DNA reads TGTGCCAGTAGTATAGTCGAGGGACAAGGTCACACCTTC. Translating gives CASSIVEGQGHTF. Based on the CDR3 plus reference TRBV19 and TRBJ1-2, the full variable domain is DGGITQSPKYLFRKEGQNVTLSCEQNLNHDAMYWYRQDPGQGLRLIYYSQIVNDFQKGDIAEGYSVSREKKESFPLTVTSAQKNPTAFYLCASSIVEGQGHTFGSGTRLTVV.

The chain uses TRBV6-5 and TRBJ2-2, with D perhaps matching TRBD2 (6 bases). Germline CDR1 reads MNHEY; CDR2 reads SVGAGI. The length of the CDR3 is 15 residues. Trimming pared 0 bases from V and 3 bases from J, leaving 8 bases between. As DNA, the CDR3 is TGTGCCAGCAGTTACTCGGGACTCGACACCGGGGAGCTGTTTTTT. Residues: CASSYSGLDTGELFF.

This clone was seen only once. The rearrangement links TRBV15 to TRBJ2-1; D ambiguous. V was trimmed by 8 bases and J by 0 bases, leaving 14 bases between them. Germline CDR1 and CDR2: LNHNV and YYDKDF (reference sequence). The CDR3 consists of 15 residues. The DNA of the CDR3 is TGTGCCACCGCCCCGGGTTTAAGCTCCTACAATGAGCAGTTCTTC. This translates into CATAPGLSSYNEQFF.

The rearrangement uses TRBV28 and TRBJ1-2, with 7 bases lining up with TRBD1. The germline gives CDR1 MDHEN, CDR2 SYDVKM. The CDR3 is 14 amino acids. V shed 5 bases and J 6 bases; nucleotides not matched to a gene: 9. CDR3 sequence reads: CASSPSGTAHGYTF. In DNA, the CDR3 is TGTGCCAGCAGTCCTTCCGGGACAGCCCATGGCTACACCTTC.

The chain has TRBV28 and TRBJ1-2, with D perhaps matching TRBD1 (5 bases). CDR1 MDHEN and CDR2 SYDVKM come from the germline V gene. The V end lost 5 bases, the J end lost 7 bases, and 14 bases lay between the germline ends. The CDR3 loop spans 13 amino acids. CDR3 region: CASSPLGGRGYTF. The CDR3 DNA sequence: TGTGCCAGCAGTCCGTTGGGGGGTCGTGGCTACACCTTC.

The rearrangement joins TRBV4-2 to TRBJ1-1; no clear D. Trimming left V 3 bases short and J 6 bases short, with 14 bases between. From germline, CDR1 is LGHNA and CDR2 YNFKEQ. CDR3 length: 14 amino acids. CDR3 nucleotides: TGTGCCAGCAGCCAGAACGCCGGTGTGGCTGAAGCTTTCTTT. Translated, it gives CASSQNAGVAEAFF.

The chain carries TRBV6-1 and TRBJ1-2, with D uncertain. The germline V gene encodes CDR1 MNHNS and CDR2 SASEGT. Deletions cut 2 bases from V and 7 bases from J, with 8 bases between. CDR3 size: 12 residues. CDR3 nucleotide sequence: TGTGCCAGCAGTGAACCGACAAGTGGCTACACCTTC. Translated: CASSEPTSGYTF.

The chain is built from TRBV2 and TRBJ2-3; D is undetermined. Trimming stripped 3 bases from V and 2 bases from J, with 15 bases between. The CDR3 contains 16 residues. Germline V gene sequence: CDR1 SNHLY, CDR2 FYNNEI. The CDR3 DNA is TGTGCCAGCAGTGAGGAGTCCCTTCCCCTCACAGATACGCAGTATTTT. The encoded protein is CASSEESLPLTDTQYF.

CDR3 residues: CASSLAAGGHYEQYF. The CDR3, as DNA: TGCGCCAGCAGCTTGGCAGCGGGGGGCCACTACGAGCAGTACTTC. The chain links TRBV5-1 to TRBJ2-7, with 9 bases fitting TRBD2. V lost 0 bases and J lost 3; bases outside the gene matches: 4. The CDR3 spans 15 residues. The germline V gene encodes CDR1 SGHRS and CDR2 YFSETQ.

V gene TRBV9 combines with J gene TRBJ1-3; TRBD1 aligns across 7 bases. CDR1 is SGDLS, CDR2 YYNGEE, per germline. The CDR3 contains 16 residues. V shed 1 base, J shed 7 bases, and the junction held 11 bases outside the gene matches. CDR3 sequence (DNA): TGTGCCAGCAGCGTAATGCCCAGGGGGGAAGGGAACACCATATATTTT. Protein product: CASSVMPRGEGNTIYF.

This chain uses TRBV7-2 with TRBJ1-1; 8 bases fit TRBD1. The CDR3 has 15 amino acids. The germline V gene has CDR1 SGHTA and CDR2 FQGNSA. The V gene end was trimmed by 5 bases and the J gene end by 5 bases; junction bases not matched to a gene: 10. The CDR3 nucleotides read TGTGCCAGCAGCCCGCAGGGGGCAGGTTGGACTGAAGCTTTCTTT. Protein: CASSPQGAGWTEAFF.

The V and J genes are TRBV5-1 and TRBJ2-3, with a possible D match to TRBD2 (6 bases). The germline gives CDR1 SGHRS, CDR2 YFSETQ. The CDR3 runs to 16 residues. Between the trimmed V and J ends, which lost 0 bases and 2 bases, there was a span of 13 bases. CDR3 sequence: CASSLGEREFTDTQYF. Here the CDR3 DNA reads TGCGCCAGCAGCTTGGGGGAACGGGAGTTCACAGATACGCAGTATTTT.